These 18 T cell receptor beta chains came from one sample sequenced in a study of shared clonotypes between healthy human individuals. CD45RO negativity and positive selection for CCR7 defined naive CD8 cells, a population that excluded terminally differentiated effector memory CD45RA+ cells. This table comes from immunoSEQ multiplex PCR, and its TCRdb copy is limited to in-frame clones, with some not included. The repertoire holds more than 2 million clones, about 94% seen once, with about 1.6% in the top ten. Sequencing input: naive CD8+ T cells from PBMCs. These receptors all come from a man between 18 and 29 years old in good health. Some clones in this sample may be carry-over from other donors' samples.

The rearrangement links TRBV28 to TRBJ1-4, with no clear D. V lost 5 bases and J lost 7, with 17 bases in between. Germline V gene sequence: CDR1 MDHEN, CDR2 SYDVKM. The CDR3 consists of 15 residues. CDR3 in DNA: TGTGCCAGCAGTCCCCAGCTGGGCGAGGGTGAAAAACTGTTTTTT. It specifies CASSPQLGEGEKLFF.

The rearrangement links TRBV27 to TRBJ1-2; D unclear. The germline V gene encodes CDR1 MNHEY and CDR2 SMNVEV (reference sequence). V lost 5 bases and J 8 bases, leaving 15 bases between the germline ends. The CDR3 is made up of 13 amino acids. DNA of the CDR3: TGTGCCAGCAGTCTCTCCCCGATTGGCGGCTACACCTTC. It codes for CASSLSPIGGYTF.

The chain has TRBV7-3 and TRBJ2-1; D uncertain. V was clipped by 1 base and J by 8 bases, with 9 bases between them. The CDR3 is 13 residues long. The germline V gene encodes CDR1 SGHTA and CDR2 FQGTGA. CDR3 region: CASSLSVTDEQFF. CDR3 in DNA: TGTGCCAGCAGCTTAAGCGTAACGGATGAGCAGTTCTTC. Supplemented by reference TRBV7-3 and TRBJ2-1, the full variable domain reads GAGVSQTPSNKVTEKGKYVELRCDPISGHTALYWYRQSLGQGPEFLIYFQGTGAADDSGLPNDRFFAVRPEGSVSTLKIQRTERGDSAVYLCASSLSVTDEQFFGPGTRLTVL.

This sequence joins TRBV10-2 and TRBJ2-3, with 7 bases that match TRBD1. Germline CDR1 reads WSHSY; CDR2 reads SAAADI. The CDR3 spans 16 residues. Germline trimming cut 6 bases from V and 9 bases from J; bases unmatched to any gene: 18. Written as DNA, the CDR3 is TGCGCCAGCAGGTCCCGGGACAGCCCCATGGGGGCCACGCAGTATTTT. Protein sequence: CASRSRDSPMGATQYF.

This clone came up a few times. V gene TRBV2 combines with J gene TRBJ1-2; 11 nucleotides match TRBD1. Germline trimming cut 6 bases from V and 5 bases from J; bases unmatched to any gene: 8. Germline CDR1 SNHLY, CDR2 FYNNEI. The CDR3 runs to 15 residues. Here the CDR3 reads CASRWDRGLLYGYTF. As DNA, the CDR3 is TGTGCCAGCAGATGGGACAGGGGGTTACTGTATGGCTACACCTTC.

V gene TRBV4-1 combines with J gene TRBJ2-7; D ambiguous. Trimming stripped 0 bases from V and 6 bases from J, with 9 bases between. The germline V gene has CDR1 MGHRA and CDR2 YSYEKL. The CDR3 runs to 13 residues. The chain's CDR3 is CASSQESRGEQYF. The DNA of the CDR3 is TGCGCCAGCAGCCAAGAGAGCCGTGGCGAGCAGTACTTC.

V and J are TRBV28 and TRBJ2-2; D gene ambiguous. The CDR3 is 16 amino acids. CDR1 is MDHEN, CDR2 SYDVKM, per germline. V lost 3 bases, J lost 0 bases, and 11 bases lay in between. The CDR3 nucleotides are TGTGCCAGCAGTTTGATGGGCATCGCGAACACCGGGGAGCTGTTTTTT. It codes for CASSLMGIANTGELFF. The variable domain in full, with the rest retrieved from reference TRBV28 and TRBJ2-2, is DVKVTQSSRYLVKRTGEKVFLECVQDMDHENMFWYRQDPGLGLRLIYFSYDVKMKEKGDIPEGYSVSREKKERFSLILESASTNQTSMYLCASSLMGIANTGELFFGEGSRLTVL.

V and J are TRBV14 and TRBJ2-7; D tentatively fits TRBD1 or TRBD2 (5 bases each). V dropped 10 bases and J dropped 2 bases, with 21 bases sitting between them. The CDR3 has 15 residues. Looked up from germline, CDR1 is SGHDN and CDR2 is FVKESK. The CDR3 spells CATAIRGRIPYEQYF. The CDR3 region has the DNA TGTGCCACCGCTATACGGGGACGAATACCCTACGAGCAGTACTTC.

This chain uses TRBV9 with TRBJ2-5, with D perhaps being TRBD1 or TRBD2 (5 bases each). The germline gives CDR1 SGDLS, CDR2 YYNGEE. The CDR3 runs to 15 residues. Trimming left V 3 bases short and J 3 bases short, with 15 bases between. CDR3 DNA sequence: TGTGCCAGCAGCGCCCCCGGGGCTTTTAAAGAGACCCAGTACTTC. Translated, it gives CASSAPGAFKETQYF.

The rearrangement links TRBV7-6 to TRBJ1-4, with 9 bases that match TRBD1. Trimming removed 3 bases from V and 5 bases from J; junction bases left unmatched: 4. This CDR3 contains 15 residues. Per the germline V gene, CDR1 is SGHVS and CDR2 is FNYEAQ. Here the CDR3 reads CASSFTGTGNEKLFF. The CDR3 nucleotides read TGTGCCAGCAGCTTTACCGGGACAGGGAATGAAAAACTGTTTTTT.

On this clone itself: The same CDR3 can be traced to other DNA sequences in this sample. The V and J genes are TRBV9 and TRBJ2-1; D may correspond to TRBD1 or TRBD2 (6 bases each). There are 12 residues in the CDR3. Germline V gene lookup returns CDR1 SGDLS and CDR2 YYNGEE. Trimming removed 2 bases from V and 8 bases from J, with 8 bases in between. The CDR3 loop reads CASSVGGDEQFF. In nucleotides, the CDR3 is TGTGCCAGCAGCGTCGGGGGCGATGAGCAGTTCTTC.

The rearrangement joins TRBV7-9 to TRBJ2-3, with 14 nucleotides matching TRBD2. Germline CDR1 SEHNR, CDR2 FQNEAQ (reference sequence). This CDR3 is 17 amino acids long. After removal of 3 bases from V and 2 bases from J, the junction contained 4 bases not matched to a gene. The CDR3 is CASSLGLAGVDTDTQYF. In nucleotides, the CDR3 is TGTGCCAGCAGCTTGGGACTAGCGGGGGTAGACACAGATACGCAGTATTTT.

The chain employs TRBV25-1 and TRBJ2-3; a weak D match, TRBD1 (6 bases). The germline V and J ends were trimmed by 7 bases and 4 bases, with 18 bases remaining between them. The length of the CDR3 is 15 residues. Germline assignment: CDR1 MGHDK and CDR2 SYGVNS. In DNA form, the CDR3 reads TGTGCCAGCACCCCCCCAGGGGCGGCACCAGATACGCAGTATTTT. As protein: CASTPPGAAPDTQYF.

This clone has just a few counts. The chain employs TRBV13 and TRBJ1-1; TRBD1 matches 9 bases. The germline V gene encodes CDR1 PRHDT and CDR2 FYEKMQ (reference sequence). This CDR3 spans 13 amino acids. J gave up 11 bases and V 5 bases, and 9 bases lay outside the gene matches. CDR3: CASSPRTGVRAFF. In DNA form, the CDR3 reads TGTGCCAGCAGCCCCCGGACAGGGGTTCGCGCTTTCTTT.

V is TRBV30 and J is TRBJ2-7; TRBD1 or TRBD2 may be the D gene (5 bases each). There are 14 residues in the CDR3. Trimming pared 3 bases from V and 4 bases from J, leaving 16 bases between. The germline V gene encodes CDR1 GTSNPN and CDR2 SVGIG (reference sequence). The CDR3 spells CAWRAGTRLYEQYF. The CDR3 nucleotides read TGTGCCTGGAGAGCCGGGACCCGGCTATACGAGCAGTACTTC.

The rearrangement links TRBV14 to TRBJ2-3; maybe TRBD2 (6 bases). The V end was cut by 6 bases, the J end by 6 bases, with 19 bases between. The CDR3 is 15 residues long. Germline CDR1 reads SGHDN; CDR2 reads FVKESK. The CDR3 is CASSARGGAMDTQYF. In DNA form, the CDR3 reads TGTGCCAGCAGTGCACGAGGAGGGGCTATGGATACGCAGTATTTT.

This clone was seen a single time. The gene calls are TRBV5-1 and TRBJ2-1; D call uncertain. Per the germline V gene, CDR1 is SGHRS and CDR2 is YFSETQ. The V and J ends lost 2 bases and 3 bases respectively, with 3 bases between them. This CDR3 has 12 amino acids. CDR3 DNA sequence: TGCGCCAGCAGCTTCGGCTACAATGAGCAGTTCTTC. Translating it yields CASSFGYNEQFF.

In DNA form, the CDR3 reads TGTGCCATCAGTGAGTATCGGGAGGACTATGGCTACACCTTC. Translation: CAISEYREDYGYTF. The rearrangement links TRBV10-3 to TRBJ1-2; D is undetermined. Between the trimmed V and J ends, which lost 1 base and 3 bases, there was a span of 9 bases. Germline CDR1 is ENHRY and CDR2 is SYGVKD. The CDR3 consists of 14 residues.